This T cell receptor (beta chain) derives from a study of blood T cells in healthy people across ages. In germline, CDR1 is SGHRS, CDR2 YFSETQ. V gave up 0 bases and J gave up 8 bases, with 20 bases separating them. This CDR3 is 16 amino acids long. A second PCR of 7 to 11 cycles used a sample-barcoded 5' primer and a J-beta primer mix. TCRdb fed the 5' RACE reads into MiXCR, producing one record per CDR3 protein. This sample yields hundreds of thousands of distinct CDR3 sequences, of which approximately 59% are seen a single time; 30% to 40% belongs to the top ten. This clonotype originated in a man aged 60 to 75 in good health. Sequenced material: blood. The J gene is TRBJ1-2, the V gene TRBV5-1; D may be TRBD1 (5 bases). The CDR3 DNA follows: TGCGCCAGCAGCTTGGAGGTTTGGGGCCGGGAGAGAGGCTACACCTTC. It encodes CASSLEVWGRERGYTF.